The clone carrying this T cell receptor beta chain occurred many times. A library of TCRbeta sequences, prepared with unique molecular identifiers, was generated. TCRdb used MiXCR to reprocess the PCR reads, holding one entry per CDR3 protein. The table lists 90,000 to 130,000 distinct CDR3 sequences, 10% of them singletons. These data come from a study of T-cell reconstitution after alpha-beta-depleted transplantation in children. Germline V gene data show CDR1 as PRHDT and CDR2 as FYEKMQ (reference sequence). The CDR3 runs to 16 residues. With 6 bases clipped from V and 0 bases from J, the junction kept 4 bases outside the gene matches.

Material: PBMCs from the stem cell graft donor, obtained from the stem cell graft. This sequence was found in a human donor who donated a stem cell graft to a child with acute lymphoblastic leukemia. The genes are TRBV13 and TRBJ2-3; 12 bases are shared with TRBD2. CDR3 region: CASSLGTSGSTDTQYF. The CDR3 DNA is TGTGCCAGCAGTTTGGGGACTAGCGGGAGCACAGATACGCAGTATTTT.